This T cell receptor beta chain was observed in a study of chemoradiotherapy in HPV16-positive cancers. Study-level points and caveats: Candidate HPV-specific clones and E7-related TCR motifs grew in tumor during treatment. The functional HPV-specific definition rests on just a couple of HPV16-positive patients.

Some clones are missing from TCRdb's copy, which holds only in-frame ones; the method was immunoSEQ multiplex PCR. The table lists roughly 25,000 clones, approximately 94% of them singletons. Germline V gives CDR1 SGHRS, CDR2 YFSETQ. The length of the CDR3 is 14 residues. Trimming removed 6 bases from V and 4 bases from J, with 16 bases in between. As to this clone: Its cognate antigen is unknown.

Sampling took place from a patient who underwent chemoradiotherapy. The V gene is TRBV5-1, the J gene TRBJ1-2; no definite D call. This receptor was identified in a human donor with HPV-associated anogenital cancer. In DNA, the CDR3 is TGCGCCAGCACCTTTGGGTCAGCTACCTATGGCTACACCTTC. Residues: CASTFGSATYGYTF.